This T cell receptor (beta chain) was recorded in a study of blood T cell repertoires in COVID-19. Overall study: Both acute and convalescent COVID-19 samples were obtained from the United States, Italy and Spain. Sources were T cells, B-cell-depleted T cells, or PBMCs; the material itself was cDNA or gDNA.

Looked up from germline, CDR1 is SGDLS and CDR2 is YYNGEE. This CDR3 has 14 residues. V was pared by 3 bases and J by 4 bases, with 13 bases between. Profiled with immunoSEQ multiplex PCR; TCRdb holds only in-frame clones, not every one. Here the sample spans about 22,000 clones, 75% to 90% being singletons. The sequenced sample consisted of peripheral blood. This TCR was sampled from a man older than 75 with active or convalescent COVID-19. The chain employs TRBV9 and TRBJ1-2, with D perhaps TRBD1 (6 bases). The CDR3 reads CASSASGQPYGYTF. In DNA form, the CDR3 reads TGTGCCAGCAGCGCATCTGGACAGCCCTATGGCTACACCTTC.